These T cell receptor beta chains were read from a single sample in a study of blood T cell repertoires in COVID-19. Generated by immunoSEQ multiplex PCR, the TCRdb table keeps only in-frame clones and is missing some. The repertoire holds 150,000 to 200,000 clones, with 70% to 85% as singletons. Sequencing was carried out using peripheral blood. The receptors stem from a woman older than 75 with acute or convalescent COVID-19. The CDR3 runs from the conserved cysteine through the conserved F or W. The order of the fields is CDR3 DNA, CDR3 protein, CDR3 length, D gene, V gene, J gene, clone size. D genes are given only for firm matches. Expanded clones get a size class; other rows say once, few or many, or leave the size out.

TGTGCCACCAGCAGAGATCTTCGGGTTATCTCCTACAATGAGCAGTTCTTC	CATSRDLRVISYNEQFF	17	-	TRBV15	TRBJ2-1	-
TGTGCCTGGAGTGTACTGGACGAGCAGTACTTC	CAWSVLDEQYF	11	-	TRBV30	TRBJ2-7	-
TGTGCCAGCAGGATACAGAAGAACACTGAAGCTTTCTTT	CASRIQKNTEAFF	13	-	TRBV7-2	TRBJ1-1	-
TGCGCCAGCAGCAAGGACAGGGAGGGACATGAGCAGTTCTTC	CASSKDREGHEQFF	14	-	TRBV5-1	TRBJ2-1	-
TGTGCCAGCAGCCGGGACATGCCTCCATCTGGCTACACCTTC	CASSRDMPPSGYTF	14	-	TRBV5-8	TRBJ1-2	-
TGTGCCAGCCAGACAGGGGTTTACACAGATACGCAGTATTTT	CASQTGVYTDTQYF	14	TRBD1	TRBV6-5	TRBJ2-3	-
TGTGCCAGCAGTGGATACGGTAGCAATCAGCCCCAGCATTTT	CASSGYGSNQPQHF	14	-	TRBV6-6	TRBJ1-5	-
TGTGCCAGCAGCTTAGCGTCACCTGGGGAGACCCAGTACTTC	CASSLASPGETQYF	14	-	TRBV5-4	TRBJ2-5	-
TGTGCCAGCAGCCGGACAGGGGATGGATCACCCCTCCACTTT	CASSRTGDGSPLHF	14	TRBD1	TRBV5-4	TRBJ1-6	-
TGCGCCAGCAGCTTTAGCGGAGGCACAGATACGCAGTATTTT	CASSFSGGTDTQYF	14	-	TRBV5-1	TRBJ2-3	-
TGCGCCAGCAGCTTGAGTCCAGGGGCGAACACTGAAGCTTTCTTT	CASSLSPGANTEAFF	15	-	TRBV5-1	TRBJ1-1	-
TGTGCCAGCTCCGGACAGGGTGGGTCCAATGAGCAGTTCTTC	CASSGQGGSNEQFF	14	TRBD1	TRBV18	TRBJ2-1	-
TGTGCCAGCAGTCCCGGGACAGGCTATGGCTACACCTTC	CASSPGTGYGYTF	13	TRBD1	TRBV27	TRBJ1-2	-
TGTGCCAGCAGCTTGGGAATCCTAGCGGGAGCGCGGGAGCAGTTCTTC	CASSLGILAGAREQFF	16	TRBD2	TRBV5-6	TRBJ2-1	-
TGTGCCAGCAGCCCGACCCGTGGGCACACCGGGGAGCTGTTTTTT	CASSPTRGHTGELFF	15	-	TRBV7-2	TRBJ2-2	few